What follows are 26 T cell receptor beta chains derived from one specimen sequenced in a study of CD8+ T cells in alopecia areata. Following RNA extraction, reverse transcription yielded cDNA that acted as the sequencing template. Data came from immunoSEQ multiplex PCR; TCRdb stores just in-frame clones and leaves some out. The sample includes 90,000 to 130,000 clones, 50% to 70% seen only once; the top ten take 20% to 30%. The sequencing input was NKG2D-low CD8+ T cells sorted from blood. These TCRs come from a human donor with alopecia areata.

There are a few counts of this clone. This CDR3 reads CASMTLQNPINTGELFF. The CDR3 DNA reads TGTGCCAGCATGACTTTACAGAATCCTATAAACACCGGGGAGCTGTTTTTT. This chain links TRBV27 with TRBJ2-2, with no clear D. The CDR3 runs 17 residues. The V and J ends lost 7 bases and 2 bases respectively, with 20 bases between them. Germline V CDR1 and CDR2: MNHEY, SMNVEV (reference sequence).

CDR3 loop: CASSLSYRGDYEQYF. CDR3 bases: TGTGCCAGCAGTTTATCATACAGGGGGGACTACGAGCAGTACTTC. The V call is TRBV28, the J call TRBJ2-7, with 8 bases lining up with TRBD1. Germline loops: CDR1 MDHEN, CDR2 SYDVKM. The CDR3 spans 15 residues. The V and J ends lost 1 base and 3 bases, in that order; junction bases with no gene match: 5.

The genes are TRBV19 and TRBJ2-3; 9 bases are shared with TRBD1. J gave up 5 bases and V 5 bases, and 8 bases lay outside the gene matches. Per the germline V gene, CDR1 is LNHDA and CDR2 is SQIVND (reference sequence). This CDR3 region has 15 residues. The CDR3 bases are TGTGCCAGTAGTCCACAGGGGGCGCTTGGAGATACGCAGTATTTT. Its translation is CASSPQGALGDTQYF.

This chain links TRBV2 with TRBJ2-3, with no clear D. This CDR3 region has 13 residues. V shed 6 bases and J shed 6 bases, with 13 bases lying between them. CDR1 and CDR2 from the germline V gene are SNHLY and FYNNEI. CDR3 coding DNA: TGTGCCAGCAGGATACGCGTGGGGGATACGCAGTATTTT. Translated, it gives CASRIRVGDTQYF.

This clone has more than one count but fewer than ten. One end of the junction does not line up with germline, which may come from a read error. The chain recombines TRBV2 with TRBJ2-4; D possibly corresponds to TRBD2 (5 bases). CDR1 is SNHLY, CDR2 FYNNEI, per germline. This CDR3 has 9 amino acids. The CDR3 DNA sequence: TGTGCCAGCGGGGAGCAGAGGGACTTC. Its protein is CASGEQRDF.

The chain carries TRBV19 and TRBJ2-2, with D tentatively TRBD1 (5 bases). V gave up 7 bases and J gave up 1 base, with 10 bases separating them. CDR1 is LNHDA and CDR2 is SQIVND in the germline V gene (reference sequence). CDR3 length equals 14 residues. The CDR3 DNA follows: TGTGCCAGTAACGACGACAGGAACACCGGGGAGCTGTTTTTT. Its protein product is CASNDDRNTGELFF. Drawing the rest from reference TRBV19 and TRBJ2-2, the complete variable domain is DGGITQSPKYLFRKEGQNVTLSCEQNLNHDAMYWYRQDPGQGLRLIYYSQIVNDFQKGDIAEGYSVSREKKESFPLTVTSAQKNPTAFYLCASNDDRNTGELFFGEGSRLTVL.

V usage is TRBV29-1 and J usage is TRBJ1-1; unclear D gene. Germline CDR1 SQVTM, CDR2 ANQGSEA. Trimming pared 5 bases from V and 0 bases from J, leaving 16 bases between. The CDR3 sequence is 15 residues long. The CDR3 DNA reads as TGCAGCGTTACAGCGTTCAGGACGGTGAACACTGAAGCTTTCTTT. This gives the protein CSVTAFRTVNTEAFF.

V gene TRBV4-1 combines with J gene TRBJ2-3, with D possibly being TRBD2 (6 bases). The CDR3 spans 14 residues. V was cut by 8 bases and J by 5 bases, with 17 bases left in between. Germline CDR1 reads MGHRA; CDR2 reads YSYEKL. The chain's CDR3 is CASDFGGSRDTQYF. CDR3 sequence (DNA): TGCGCCAGCGATTTTGGGGGGAGCCGAGATACGCAGTATTTT.

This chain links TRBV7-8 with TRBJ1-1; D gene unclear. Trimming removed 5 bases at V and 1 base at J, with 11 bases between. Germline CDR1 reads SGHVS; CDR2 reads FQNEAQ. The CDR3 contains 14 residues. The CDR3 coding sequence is TGTGCCAGCAGCCCCCTCGAGGGGAACACTGAAGCTTTCTTT. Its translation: CASSPLEGNTEAFF.

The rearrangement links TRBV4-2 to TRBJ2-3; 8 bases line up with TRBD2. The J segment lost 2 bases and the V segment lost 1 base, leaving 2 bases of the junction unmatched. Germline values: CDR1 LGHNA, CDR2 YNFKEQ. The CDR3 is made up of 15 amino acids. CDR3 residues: CASSQGLAPTDTQYF. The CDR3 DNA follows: TGTGCCAGCAGCCAAGGACTAGCGCCCACAGATACGCAGTATTTT.

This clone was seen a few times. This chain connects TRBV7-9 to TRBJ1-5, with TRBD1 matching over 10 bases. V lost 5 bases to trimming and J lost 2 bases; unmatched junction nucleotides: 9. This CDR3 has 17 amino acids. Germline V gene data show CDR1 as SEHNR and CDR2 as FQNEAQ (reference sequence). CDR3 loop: CASSLGGTGVGNQPQHF. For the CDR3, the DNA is TGTGCCAGCAGCCTAGGCGGGACAGGGGTCGGCAATCAGCCCCAGCATTTT.

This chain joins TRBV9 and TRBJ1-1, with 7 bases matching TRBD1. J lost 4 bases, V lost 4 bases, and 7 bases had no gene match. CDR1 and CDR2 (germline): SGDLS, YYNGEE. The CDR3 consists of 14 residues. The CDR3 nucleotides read TGTGCCAGCAGCCCGCGACAGGGTCCCACTGAAGCTTTCTTT. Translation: CASSPRQGPTEAFF.

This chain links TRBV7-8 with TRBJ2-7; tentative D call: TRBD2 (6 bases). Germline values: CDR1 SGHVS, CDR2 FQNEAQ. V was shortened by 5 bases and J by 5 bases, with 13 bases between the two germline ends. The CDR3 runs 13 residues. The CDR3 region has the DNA TGTGCCAGCAGCCCGGGCGGGGTCCACGAGCAGTACTTC. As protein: CASSPGGVHEQYF. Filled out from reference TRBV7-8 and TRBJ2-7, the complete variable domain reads GAGVSQSPRYKVAKRGQDVALRCDPISGHVSLFWYQQALGQGPEFLTYFQNEAQLDKSGLPSDRFFAERPEGSVSTLKIQRTQQEDSAVYLCASSPGGVHEQYFGPGTRLTVT.

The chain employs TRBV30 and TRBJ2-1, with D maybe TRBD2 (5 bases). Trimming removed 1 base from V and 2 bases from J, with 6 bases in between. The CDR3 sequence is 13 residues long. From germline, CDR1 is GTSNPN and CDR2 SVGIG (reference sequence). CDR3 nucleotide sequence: TGTGCCTGGAGTGAAGCGGCCTACAATGAGCAGTTCTTC. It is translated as CAWSEAAYNEQFF.

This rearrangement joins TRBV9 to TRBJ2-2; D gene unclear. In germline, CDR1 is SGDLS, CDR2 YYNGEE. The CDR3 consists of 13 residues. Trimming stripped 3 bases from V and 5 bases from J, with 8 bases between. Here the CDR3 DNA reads TGTGCCAGCAGCGCCCTTGGTACCGGGGAGCTGTTTTTT. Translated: CASSALGTGELFF.

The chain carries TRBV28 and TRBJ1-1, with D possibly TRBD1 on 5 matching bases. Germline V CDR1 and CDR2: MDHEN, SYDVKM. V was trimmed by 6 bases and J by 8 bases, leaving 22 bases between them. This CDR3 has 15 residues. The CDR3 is CASRPLTDTTTEAFF. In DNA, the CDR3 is TGTGCCAGCAGACCCCTGACAGACACGACCACAGAAGCTTTCTTT.

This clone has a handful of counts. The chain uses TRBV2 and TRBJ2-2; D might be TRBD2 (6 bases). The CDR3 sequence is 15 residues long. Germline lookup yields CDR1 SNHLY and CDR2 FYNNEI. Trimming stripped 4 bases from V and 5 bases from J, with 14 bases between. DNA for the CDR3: TGTGCCAGCAGTGGGAATCAGCGGGTAACCGGGGAGCTGTTTTTT. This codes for CASSGNQRVTGELFF.

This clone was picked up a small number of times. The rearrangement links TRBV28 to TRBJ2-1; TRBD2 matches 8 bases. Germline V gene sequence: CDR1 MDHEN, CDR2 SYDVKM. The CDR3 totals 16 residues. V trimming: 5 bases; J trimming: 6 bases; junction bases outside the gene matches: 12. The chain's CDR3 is CASSTRTSTITNEQFF. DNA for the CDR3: TGTGCCAGCAGTACCCGGACTAGCACCATTACCAATGAGCAGTTCTTC.

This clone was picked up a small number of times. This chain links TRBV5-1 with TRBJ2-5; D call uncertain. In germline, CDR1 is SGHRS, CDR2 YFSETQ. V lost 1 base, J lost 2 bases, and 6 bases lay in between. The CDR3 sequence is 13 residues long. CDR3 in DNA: TGCGCCAGCAGCTTGTCAATTCAAGAGACCCAGTACTTC. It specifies CASSLSIQETQYF.

This CDR3 is CASSSLTDTYEQYF. In DNA form, the CDR3 reads TGTGCCAGCAGTTCCCTGACAGATACATACGAGCAGTACTTC. The rearrangement joins TRBV28 to TRBJ2-7; a possible D gene is TRBD1 (5 bases). Trimming removed 4 bases at V and 4 bases at J, with 14 bases between. CDR1 is MDHEN, CDR2 SYDVKM, per germline. The CDR3 runs to 14 residues.

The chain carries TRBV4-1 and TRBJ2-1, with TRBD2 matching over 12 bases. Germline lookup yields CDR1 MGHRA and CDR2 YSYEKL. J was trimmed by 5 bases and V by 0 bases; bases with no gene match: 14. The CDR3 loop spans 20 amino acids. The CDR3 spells CASSQESWTSGTGVDNEQFF. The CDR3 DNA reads TGCGCCAGCAGCCAAGAGTCGTGGACTAGCGGGACAGGGGTGGACAATGAGCAGTTCTTC.

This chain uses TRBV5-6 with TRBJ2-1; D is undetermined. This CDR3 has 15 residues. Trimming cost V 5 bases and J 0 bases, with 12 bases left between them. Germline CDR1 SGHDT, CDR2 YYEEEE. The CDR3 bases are TGTGCCAGCAGAAATCCAGAAGACTCCTACAATGAGCAGTTCTTC. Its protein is CASRNPEDSYNEQFF.

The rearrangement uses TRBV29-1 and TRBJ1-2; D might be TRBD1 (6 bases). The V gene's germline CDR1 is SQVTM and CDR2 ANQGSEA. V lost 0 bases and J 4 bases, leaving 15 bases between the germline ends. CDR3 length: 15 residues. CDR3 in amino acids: CSVEEGRGSIYGYTF. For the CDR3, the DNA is TGCAGCGTTGAAGAAGGGAGGGGGTCTATCTATGGCTACACCTTC.

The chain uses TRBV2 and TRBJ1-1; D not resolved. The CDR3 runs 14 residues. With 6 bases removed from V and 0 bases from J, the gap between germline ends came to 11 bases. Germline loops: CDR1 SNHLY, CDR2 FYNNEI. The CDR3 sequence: CASRPDTMNTEAFF. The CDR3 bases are TGTGCCAGCAGACCCGACACTATGAACACTGAAGCTTTCTTT.

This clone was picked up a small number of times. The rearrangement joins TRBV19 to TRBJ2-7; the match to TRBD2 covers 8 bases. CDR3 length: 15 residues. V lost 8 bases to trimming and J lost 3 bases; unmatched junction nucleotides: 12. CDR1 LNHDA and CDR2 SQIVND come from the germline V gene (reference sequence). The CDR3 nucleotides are TGTGCCAGTCGGTTAGCGGGAAATCCTATCTACGAGCAGTACTTC. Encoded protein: CASRLAGNPIYEQYF.

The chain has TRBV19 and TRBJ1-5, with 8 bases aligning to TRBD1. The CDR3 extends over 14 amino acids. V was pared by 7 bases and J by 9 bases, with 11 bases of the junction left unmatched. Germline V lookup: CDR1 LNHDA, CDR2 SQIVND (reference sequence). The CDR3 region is CASTLGTGEPPQHF. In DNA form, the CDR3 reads TGTGCCAGTACCCTCGGGACAGGCGAGCCGCCCCAGCATTTT.